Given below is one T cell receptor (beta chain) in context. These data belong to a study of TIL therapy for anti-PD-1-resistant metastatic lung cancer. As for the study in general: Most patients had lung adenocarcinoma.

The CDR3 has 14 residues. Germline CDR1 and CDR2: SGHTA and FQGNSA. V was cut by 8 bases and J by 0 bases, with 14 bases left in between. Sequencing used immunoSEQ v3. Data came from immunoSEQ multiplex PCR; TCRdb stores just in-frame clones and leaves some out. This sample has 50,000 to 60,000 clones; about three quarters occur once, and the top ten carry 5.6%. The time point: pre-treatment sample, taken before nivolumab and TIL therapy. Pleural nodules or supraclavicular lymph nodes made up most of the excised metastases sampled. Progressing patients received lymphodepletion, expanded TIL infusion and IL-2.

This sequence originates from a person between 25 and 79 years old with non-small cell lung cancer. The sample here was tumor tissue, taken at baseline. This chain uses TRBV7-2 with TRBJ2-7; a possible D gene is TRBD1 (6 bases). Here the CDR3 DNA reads TGTGCCAGCGGTGGGGGCCGCCTCTCCTACGAGCAGTACTTC. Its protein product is CASGGGRLSYEQYF.